These 21 T cell receptor beta chains were all obtained from the same sample, sequenced in a study of regulatory T cells in long-lasting Graves disease. Time point denoted: newly diagnosed GD, antithyroid drugs for less than 3 months. The authors made the TCR library using RNA they extracted from PBMCs. CDR3 regions were amplified by Arm-PCR using iRepertoire HTBI primers to build TCR beta libraries. TCRdb re-derived calls from the multiplex PCR reads in MiXCR, one entry per CDR3 protein. The sample includes 550,000 to 650,000 distinct CDR3 sequences, 15% to 20% of them seen just once. These sequences were also reported in another study, on T cells in Graves' hyperthyroidism and ophthalmopathy.

Sequencing was performed on peripheral blood mononuclear cells (PBMCs), taken at new diagnosis, from a patient treated with antithyroid drugs. These receptors were collected from a man in his late teens or twenties with Graves disease.

The chain has TRBV29-1 and TRBJ2-1; maybe TRBD2 (5 bases). CDR1 SQVTM and CDR2 ANQGSEA come from the germline V gene. V lost 2 bases to trimming and J lost 6 bases, with 11 bases between them. The CDR3 runs 13 residues. The CDR3 protein is CSVETSSGNEQFF. As DNA, the CDR3 is TGCAGCGTTGAAACTAGTAGTGGCAATGAGCAGTTCTTC.

Remarks on this clonotype: This may be a read error, as it is one base from a much larger clone. This rearrangement joins TRBV30 to TRBJ2-3; no reliable D call. Germline-derived CDR1 and CDR2 are GTSNPN and SVGIG (reference sequence). V was trimmed by 5 bases and J by 6 bases, leaving 9 bases between them. The CDR3 totals 11 residues. DNA for the CDR3: TGTGCCTGGGGTGCCCTGGATACGCAGTATTTT. It specifies CAWGALDTQYF.

This clonotype was picked up many times. The chain employs TRBV11-2 and TRBJ2-1, with a tentative D call TRBD2 (5 bases). The germline V gene encodes CDR1 SGHAT and CDR2 FQNNGV. Trimming stripped 5 bases from V and 3 bases from J, with 14 bases between. The CDR3 is 15 residues long. For the CDR3, the DNA is TGTGCCAGCAGCCCGGGATTGAGCCTCTACAATGAGCAGTTCTTC. Translation gives CASSPGLSLYNEQFF.

Ten or more counts support this clonotype. The genes are TRBV19 and TRBJ1-1; D unresolved. The CDR3 totals 11 residues. CDR1 is LNHDA and CDR2 is SQIVND in the germline V gene (reference sequence). Deletions cut 6 bases from V and 8 bases from J, with 10 bases between. CDR3 residues: CASSSELEAFF. The CDR3 coding sequence is TGTGCCAGTAGCTCGGAGCTAGAAGCTTTCTTT.

The chain recombines TRBV7-9 with TRBJ1-6; D might be TRBD1 (5 bases). The CDR3 spans 13 residues. V was shortened by 8 bases and J by 9 bases, with 14 bases between the two germline ends. Germline loops: CDR1 SEHNR, CDR2 FQNEAQ (reference sequence). The CDR3 DNA reads TGTGCCAGCGGGCAGGGTTCCTTTTCACCCCTCCACTTT. Residues: CASGQGSFSPLHF.

At least ten counts were recorded for this clonotype. V is TRBV6-1 and J is TRBJ2-3, with 8 bases identical to TRBD1. V lost 7 bases to trimming and J lost 4 bases; unmatched junction nucleotides: 10. Germline V gene sequence: CDR1 MNHNS, CDR2 SASEGT. The CDR3 length is 15 residues. The CDR3 nucleotides are TGTGCCAGCACATCGGGACAGGTGTTGGCAGATACGCAGTATTTT. Translation gives CASTSGQVLADTQYF.

V gene TRBV20-1 combines with J gene TRBJ2-5; D is possibly TRBD2 (6 bases). V lost 6 bases and J 1 base, leaving 15 bases between the germline ends. The V gene's germline CDR1 is DFQATT and CDR2 SNEGSKA (reference sequence). The CDR3 has 14 residues. CDR3 bases: TGCAGTGCCGAGAGGGGAGGCTTCCAAGAGACCCAGTACTTC. Protein: CSAERGGFQETQYF.

The chain combines TRBV29-1 with TRBJ1-2; the match to TRBD1 covers 7 bases. This CDR3 is 13 amino acids long. Losses at the gene ends were 7 bases for V and 0 bases for J; bases not matched to a gene: 5. In germline, CDR1 is SQVTM, CDR2 ANQGSEA. The CDR3 loop reads CSAHGTANYGYTF. The CDR3 DNA reads TGCAGCGCCCACGGGACAGCTAACTATGGCTACACCTTC.

This clonotype came up a few times. The chain couples TRBV5-6 to TRBJ2-7; D might be TRBD2 (6 bases). CDR1 is SGHDT and CDR2 is YYEEEE in the germline V gene. The CDR3 contains 14 residues. Trimming stripped 4 bases from V and 5 bases from J, with 16 bases between. CDR3 sequence (DNA): TGTGCCAGCAGCCGTACGCGGGATGTTAACGAGCAGTACTTC. It is translated as CASSRTRDVNEQYF.

The table lists this clonotype with a few counts. This rearrangement joins TRBV11-2 to TRBJ1-2; the D is unclear. Trimming removed 1 base at V and 3 bases at J, with 9 bases between. The CDR3 has 14 amino acids. Germline V CDR1 and CDR2: SGHAT, FQNNGV. CDR3 loop: CASSLGLADYGYTF. The CDR3 bases are TGTGCCAGCAGCTTAGGACTGGCAGACTATGGCTACACCTTC.

Worth noting for this clonotype: Since a much larger clone is just one base distant, this may be a read error. The chain employs TRBV24-1 and TRBJ2-5; no clear D. The germline CDR1 and CDR2 sequences are KGHDR and SFDVKD. Trimming stripped 3 bases from V and 4 bases from J, with 11 bases between. The CDR3 is 14 residues long. CDR3 loop: CATSDPRRGETQYF. The DNA for the CDR3 is TGTGCCACCAGTGATCCGAGAAGAGGAGAGACCCAGTACTTC.

In its sample, this clonotype was seen many times. This chain links TRBV5-1 with TRBJ2-7, with a weak D call TRBD2 (6 bases). The germline V gene encodes CDR1 SGHRS and CDR2 YFSETQ. Between the trimmed V and J ends, which lost 3 bases and 9 bases, there was a span of 16 bases. The CDR3 runs 13 residues. CDR3 bases: TGCGCCAGCAGCTCAGCGGAGGGGCAGGGGCAGTACTTC. This codes for CASSSAEGQGQYF.

This clonotype came up a few times. The chain employs TRBV3-1 and TRBJ2-3; the match to TRBD1 covers 7 bases. V shed 4 bases, J shed 2 bases, and the junction held 6 bases outside the gene matches. CDR3 size: 15 residues. The germline CDR1 and CDR2 sequences are LGHDT and YNNKEL (reference sequence). The CDR3 sequence is CASSPSGTATDTQYF. CDR3 in DNA: TGTGCCAGCAGCCCCTCCGGGACAGCCACAGATACGCAGTATTTT.

This clonotype was recorded many times. This chain joins TRBV18 and TRBJ2-5, with D possibly TRBD1 on 5 matching bases. Trimming cost V 3 bases and J 4 bases, with 12 bases left between them. The length of the CDR3 is 14 residues. Germline V lookup: CDR1 KGHSH, CDR2 LQKENI. The CDR3 coding sequence is TGTGCCAGCTCACCGGGGTCTAGGGGAGAGACCCAGTACTTC. It translates to CASSPGSRGETQYF.

This clonotype turned up a few times. V is TRBV30 and J is TRBJ2-3; TRBD2 aligns across 11 bases. In germline, CDR1 is GTSNPN, CDR2 SVGIG (reference sequence). The length of the CDR3 is 17 residues. Unmatched junction bases numbered 9, after V lost 0 bases and J lost 4 bases. The CDR3 nucleotides read TGTGCCTGGAGTGTTGCTCCGGGACTAGCGGCCCCAGATACGCAGTATTTT. It codes for CAWSVAPGLAAPDTQYF.

The rearrangement links TRBV5-1 to TRBJ1-3; D remains unclear. Germline CDR1 SGHRS, CDR2 YFSETQ. The CDR3 loop spans 16 amino acids. With 0 bases removed from V and 0 bases from J, the gap between germline ends came to 10 bases. The chain's CDR3 is CASSLDGPYSGNTIYF. The CDR3 nucleotides read TGCGCCAGCAGCTTGGACGGGCCGTACTCTGGAAACACCATATATTTT.

The chain joins TRBV6-1 to TRBJ1-1, with D uncertain. The V end lost 3 bases, the J end lost 7 bases, and 9 bases lay between the germline ends. Germline values: CDR1 MNHNS, CDR2 SASEGT. The CDR3 contains 12 residues. Written as DNA, the CDR3 is TGTGCCAGCAGTGACTGGGTGCTTGAAGCTTTCTTT. As protein: CASSDWVLEAFF.

V gene TRBV29-1 combines with J gene TRBJ1-2; TRBD1 agrees at 7 bases. With 2 bases clipped from V and 4 bases from J, the junction kept 4 bases outside the gene matches. The CDR3 sequence is 13 residues long. The germline CDR1 and CDR2 sequences are SQVTM and ANQGSEA. The CDR3: CSVEHRGIYGYTF. The DNA of the CDR3 is TGCAGCGTTGAACACAGGGGTATCTATGGCTACACCTTC.

This clonotype was seen repeatedly, ten times or more. The chain links TRBV27 to TRBJ1-1; 7 nucleotides agree with TRBD1. CDR1 MNHEY and CDR2 SMNVEV come from the germline V gene (reference sequence). The CDR3 has 14 residues. Unmatched junction bases numbered 6, after V lost 7 bases and J lost 1 base. The CDR3 region has the DNA TGTGCCAGCACCAGGACAGGAGCGAACACTGAAGCTTTCTTT. This encodes CASTRTGANTEAFF.

There are many counts of this clonotype. The chain uses TRBV5-1 and TRBJ2-1; 8 bases match TRBD2. This CDR3 has 14 residues. The V gene's germline CDR1 is SGHRS and CDR2 YFSETQ. Trimming took 1 base from V and 7 from J; bases not matched to a gene: 4. The CDR3 region has the DNA TGCGCCAGCAGCTTGTTGCCGGGAGGGAATGAGCAGTTCTTC. Its protein is CASSLLPGGNEQFF.

The chain couples TRBV28 to TRBJ1-5; a weak D match, TRBD1 (6 bases). The CDR3 has 16 amino acids. Germline CDR1 and CDR2: MDHEN and SYDVKM. The ends were cut back, 5 bases at V and 1 base at J, with 15 bases in the middle. The CDR3 nucleotides read TGTGCCAGCAGTCCCCCACAGGGAGGAAGCAATCAGCCCCAGCATTTT. Translating it yields CASSPPQGGSNQPQHF.